This TCR beta chain stems from a study of control samples from healthy donors and cancer patients. This clone was observed a handful of times. Germline V gene lookup returns CDR1 SNHLY and CDR2 FYNNEI. V dropped 6 bases and J dropped 3 bases, with 14 bases sitting between them. This CDR3 contains 14 residues. Produced via immunoSEQ multiplex PCR; TCRdb's table is partial and in-frame only. The repertoire holds tens of thousands of clones, with about 85% as singletons. The gene calls are TRBV2 and TRBJ1-2, with D tentatively TRBD1 (6 bases). Sequencing was performed on blood. The source is a woman in her forties or fifties in good health. CDR3: CASRGAARDYGYTF. The CDR3 region has the DNA TGTGCCAGCAGGGGGGCGGCTCGTGACTATGGCTACACCTTC. Variable domain in full (rest from reference TRBV2 and TRBJ1-2): EPEVTQTPSHQVTQMGQEVILRCVPISNHLYFYWYRQILGQKVEFLVSFYNNEISEKSEIFDDQFSVERPDGSNFTLKIRSTKLEDSAMYFCASRGAARDYGYTFGSGTRLTVV.